One T cell receptor beta chain is described in this entry. This sample stems from a study of CD8 T cells in Susac syndrome. Peripheral blood CD8+ and CD4+ T cells were profiled by TCR beta sequencing. The CDR3 is made up of 13 amino acids. The germline CDR1 and CDR2 sequences are DFQATT and SNEGSKA (reference sequence). V lost 6 bases to trimming and J lost 9 bases; unmatched junction nucleotides: 12. RNA amounts of about 0.5 to 1 ug underwent reverse transcription with random hexamers. TCR beta CDR3 was amplified by immunoSEQ multiplex PCR. This amplification extended across 54 Vbeta and 13 Jbeta segments. TCRdb re-called the immunoSEQ multiplex PCR reads through MiXCR, storing one row per CDR3 protein. This table has some 150,000 distinct CDR3 sequences, less than 95% appearing once.

The TCR was taken from a human donor in good health. The chain has TRBV20-1 and TRBJ2-5; 8 nucleotides align to TRBD2. Sample: CD4+ T cells from PBMCs. The CDR3 loop is CSARGLAYGAQYF. CDR3 bases: TGCAGTGCGCGAGGACTAGCCTATGGGGCCCAGTACTTC.